The clone carrying this TCR beta chain occurred a few times. Some clones are missing from TCRdb's copy, which holds only in-frame ones; the method was immunoSEQ multiplex PCR. The table includes 55,000 to 70,000 clones, roughly 87% detected once. From germline, CDR1 is GTSNPN and CDR2 SVGIG (reference sequence). The CDR3 has 13 residues. V shed 5 bases and J 0 bases; nucleotides not matched to a gene: 3. The entry originates in a study of blood T cell repertoires in COVID-19. The V and J genes are TRBV30 and TRBJ1-1; TRBD1 agrees at 7 bases. The specimen sequenced was peripheral blood. The clonotype originates from a woman between 55 and 75 years old with acute or convalescent COVID-19. The CDR3 is CAWGGQMNTEAFF. CDR3 in DNA: TGTGCCTGGGGGGGACAGATGAACACTGAAGCTTTCTTT.